A selection of T cell receptor beta chains follows, all from one sample in a study of PD-L1 blockade in urothelial cancer. Profiled with immunoSEQ multiplex PCR; TCRdb holds only in-frame clones, not every one. Seen here are fewer than 90,000 clones, roughly 90% observed once, and the top ten hold approximately 0.89%. The specimen comprised PBMCs, sampled around atezolizumab (anti-PD-L1) treatment. The receptors come from an elderly woman with urothelial cancer. CDR3s leave out the opening cysteine and the closing phenylalanine or tryptophan. Size is stated for part of the rows, as once, few or many counts, or as a class when the clone is expanded.

v_call	clone_size	j_call	cdr3_aa
TRBV25-1	NA	TRBJ2-7	ASSFTGGEQY
TRBV5-1	NA	TRBJ1-2	ASSTDSYGYT
TRBV28	NA	TRBJ1-1	ASSFTGTENTEAF
TRBV7-9	NA	TRBJ2-2	ASSYLDLSTGELF
TRBV2	NA	TRBJ1-1	ASSEAGTVNTEAF
TRBV5-6	NA	TRBJ1-6	ASSPGQGARSPLH
TRBV7-3	NA	TRBJ2-7	ASSPLAGAAHEQY
TRBV9	NA	TRBJ2-2	ASSPHGTPNTGELF
TRBV5-1	NA	TRBJ1-1	ASSLLGGQINMNTEAF
TRBV6-6	NA	TRBJ1-3	ASSYPAGSGNTIY
TRBV2	NA	TRBJ2-7	ASSPGEDYEQY
TRBV2	NA	TRBJ2-2	ASSKLAGVGGELF
TRBV11-2	NA	TRBJ2-1	ASSFGRDEQF
TRBV11-2	NA	TRBJ2-1	ASSSRRTPEYNEQF
TRBV11-3	once	TRBJ2-7	ASSLGGGGPYEQY
TRBV7-8	NA	TRBJ1-1	ASSWGDRENTEAF
TRBV7-8	once	TRBJ1-4	ASSSYRGPNGKLF
TRBV28	NA	TRBJ2-5	ASSGGGQETQY
TRBV14	NA	TRBJ2-1	ASSQELVLPYNEQF
TRBV20-1	NA	TRBJ2-1	SAFDSSQF
TRBV4-1	NA	TRBJ1-5	ASSQEGQDDQPQH
TRBV7-2	NA	TRBJ2-5	ASSSGLAGETQY
TRBV18	NA	TRBJ1-1	ASSVRRGNTEAF
TRBV27	NA	TRBJ2-5	ASSLPLLQETQY
TRBV28	NA	TRBJ2-2	ASRRDRVLGELF
TRBV21-1	NA	TRBJ1-4	ASSKEEGFCEKLF
TRBV19	NA	TRBJ2-1	ASSFPGLAYEQF
TRBV7-6	NA	TRBJ2-3	ASSVGLAGLNTQY
TRBV10-3	NA	TRBJ1-2	AIRAGQGDGYT
TRBV6-4	NA	TRBJ2-1	ASSDRPTGVQF
TRBV28	NA	TRBJ2-7	ASSLQGLAGGEQY